These T cell receptor beta chains were read from a single sample in a study of OX40 agonist ivuxolimab in advanced cancers. Sequencing was performed with immunoSEQ multiplex PCR; in TCRdb, only in-frame clones are kept and a portion is missing. The table includes under 20,000 clones, 75% to 85% detected once. This material consisted of CD4+ or CD8+ T cells sorted from blood, taken in a trial of the OX40 agonist ivuxolimab. The receptors here all came from an adult with an advanced solid tumor such as melanoma, head and neck, liver or kidney cancer. The CDR3 runs from the conserved cysteine through the conserved F or W. The order of the fields is CDR3 protein, J gene, V gene.

cdr3_aa: CASSLRLNTEAFF; j_call: TRBJ1-1; v_call: TRBV5-1
cdr3_aa: CASSLGHRVQGYTF; j_call: TRBJ1-2; v_call: TRBV28
cdr3_aa: CATKGFPGNTIYF; j_call: TRBJ1-3; v_call: TRBV7-9
cdr3_aa: CASTEQRGAGETQYF; j_call: TRBJ2-5; v_call: TRBV7-2
cdr3_aa: CASRFRGYEGVYGYTF; j_call: TRBJ1-2; v_call: TRBV27
cdr3_aa: CASSFSDRDGTEAFF; j_call: TRBJ1-1; v_call: TRBV28
cdr3_aa: CATSRAHQVPLGRYF; j_call: TRBJ2-7; v_call: TRBV15
cdr3_aa: CARTRTPDEAFF; j_call: TRBJ1-1; v_call: TRBV27
cdr3_aa: CASSPPRVLGNYGYTF; j_call: TRBJ1-2; v_call: TRBV18
cdr3_aa: CASSLAETGGFEQYF; j_call: .; v_call: TRBV5-1
cdr3_aa: CASSYGQGYGNTIYF; j_call: TRBJ1-3; v_call: TRBV6-6
cdr3_aa: CASSGQGAHTEAFF; j_call: TRBJ1-1; v_call: TRBV6-4
cdr3_aa: CASSKGQTSGGYTF; j_call: TRBJ1-2; v_call: TRBV6-1